This TCR beta chain was captured in a study of blood T cell repertoires in COVID-19. Across the whole study: Samples of COVID-19 (acute and convalescent) were obtained from the United States, Italy and Spain.

The data were produced by immunoSEQ multiplex PCR, yet TCRdb's version contains in-frame clones alone and is incomplete. The sample has roughly 130,000 clones; roughly nine tenths are singletons. This clone showed up just a few times. Looked up from germline, CDR1 is MDHEN and CDR2 is SYDVKM. This CDR3 is 15 amino acids long. Trimming stripped 3 bases from V and 1 base from J, with 12 bases between. Source material: peripheral blood. This sequence joins TRBV28 and TRBJ1-1, with D unclear. The TCR sequence derives from a man in his fifties or sixties with COVID-19, enrolled during active disease. The CDR3, as DNA: TGTGCCAGCAGTTTCCATCTGGACTCGAACACTGAAGCTTTCTTT. Amino acid sequence: CASSFHLDSNTEAFF. Full variable domain (remainder filled in from reference TRBV28 and TRBJ1-1): DVKVTQSSRYLVKRTGEKVFLECVQDMDHENMFWYRQDPGLGLRLIYFSYDVKMKEKGDIPEGYSVSREKKERFSLILESASTNQTSMYLCASSFHLDSNTEAFFGQGTRLTVV.